This TCR beta chain was profiled in a study of CD8 T cells in ankylosing spondylitis. Study outcomes and limitations: The disease-linked clones had a CD8+ phenotype and low blood frequencies.

The length of the CDR3 is 19 residues. Germline CDR1 and CDR2: SNHLY and FYNNEI. The junction had 19 bases not matched to a gene; V was cut back by 6 bases and J by 4 bases. At least ten counts were recorded for this clonotype. As yet, its antigen is unknown. TCRdb fed the 5' RACE reads into MiXCR, producing one record per CDR3 protein. Among approximately 340,000 distinct CDR3 sequences listed, roughly 15% were seen once. The sequencing input was blood, either unsorted or a sorted T cell fraction (not recorded which). The genes are TRBV2 and TRBJ2-1; 9 bases are a match to TRBD2. This clonotype was sampled from a male donor with ankylosing spondylitis or in good health (not recorded which). The DNA for the CDR3 is TGTGCCAGCAGAATTGGGATGAGCGGGGGGTCAAACTCGTACAATGAGCAGTTCTTC. Protein product: CASRIGMSGGSNSYNEQFF.